The 27 T cell receptor beta chains in this list originate from one sample, sequenced in a study of blood T cell repertoires in COVID-19. Clones were read by immunoSEQ multiplex PCR, and TCRdb kept only the in-frame ones, dropping some. The table shows 380,000 or so clones, with around 92% occurring only once. The sequenced sample consisted of peripheral blood. These receptors were taken from a man in his forties with acute or convalescent COVID-19.

The chain joins TRBV5-5 to TRBJ1-4, with D hard to call. V was trimmed by 1 base and J by 3 bases, leaving 13 bases between them. The V gene's germline CDR1 is SGHKS and CDR2 YYEKEE (reference sequence). This CDR3 region has 16 residues. The CDR3 nucleotides read TGTGCCAGCAGCTTGTCGTGGGCCGAAGCTAATGAAAAACTGTTTTTT. It specifies CASSLSWAEANEKLFF.

The V and J genes are TRBV6-5 and TRBJ2-7; a possible D gene is TRBD1 (5 bases). Trimming removed 6 bases from V and 1 base from J, with 10 bases in between. CDR3 length: 13 amino acids. CDR1 is MNHEY, CDR2 SVGAGI, per germline. In DNA form, the CDR3 reads TGTGCCAGCAGAAGGGGTTATTCCTACGAGCAGTACTTC. Translation: CASRRGYSYEQYF.

The chain combines TRBV5-1 with TRBJ2-1, with TRBD2 matching 7 bases. V gave up 2 bases and J gave up 5 bases; unmatched junction bases: 7. The length of the CDR3 is 15 residues. Germline CDR1 reads SGHRS; CDR2 reads YFSETQ. CDR3 nucleotide sequence: TGCGCCAGCAGCTTCACCGGGACTACGAACAATGAGCAGTTCTTC. As protein: CASSFTGTTNNEQFF.

The chain has TRBV7-6 and TRBJ1-3, with TRBD1 matching 9 bases. CDR1 is SGHVS, CDR2 FNYEAQ, per germline. The V and J ends lost 4 bases and 4 bases, in that order; junction bases with no gene match: 8. The CDR3 is 16 residues long. CDR3 protein: CASSSGQGRRGNTIYF. DNA for the CDR3: TGTGCCAGCAGCTCCGGACAGGGGAGACGGGGAAACACCATATATTTT.

The chain joins TRBV14 to TRBJ1-3; TRBD1 is a possible D gene (5 bases). The CDR3 covers 15 residues. Germline CDR1 reads SGHDN; CDR2 reads FVKESK. V was clipped by 2 bases and J by 4 bases, with 12 bases between them. The CDR3 nucleotides are TGTGCCAGCAGCCAATACGTGACAGTCGGAAACACCATATATTTT. Its protein is CASSQYVTVGNTIYF.

In this sample, this clone turned up once. This chain joins TRBV9 and TRBJ2-6, with D possibly matching TRBD1 (5 bases). V gave up 0 bases and J gave up 4 bases, with 8 bases separating them. Per the germline V gene, CDR1 is SGDLS and CDR2 is YYNGEE. This CDR3 contains 15 residues. For the CDR3, the DNA is TGTGCCAGCAGCGTAGGGGGCACCGGGGCCAACGTCCTGACTTTC. The encoded protein is CASSVGGTGANVLTF.

This rearrangement joins TRBV7-3 to TRBJ2-5, with 8 bases that match TRBD2. The CDR3 has 14 residues. Trimming took 5 bases from V and 4 from J; bases not matched to a gene: 6. Germline V gene lookup returns CDR1 SGHTA and CDR2 FQGTGA. The CDR3 protein is CASSLTSGRETQYF. DNA for the CDR3: TGTGCCAGCAGCCTTACTAGCGGTCGAGAGACCCAGTACTTC.

V gene TRBV5-1 combines with J gene TRBJ2-1, with 7 bases aligning to TRBD1. Germline V gene sequence: CDR1 SGHRS, CDR2 YFSETQ. CDR3 length: 13 amino acids. V shed 4 bases and J 4 bases; nucleotides not matched to a gene: 2. CDR3 nucleotide sequence: TGCGCCAGCAGCGGGGGACAGTACAATGAGCAGTTCTTC. As protein: CASSGGQYNEQFF.

The V and J genes are TRBV15 and TRBJ2-2, with D maybe TRBD1 (7 bases). Trimming left V 0 bases short and J 5 bases short, with 16 bases between. CDR3 length equals 17 residues. CDR1 is LNHNV and CDR2 is YYDKDF in the germline V gene (reference sequence). In DNA, the CDR3 is TGTGCCACCAGCAGAGATCTAGGGGCAGGGGGGACCGGGGAGCTGTTTTTT. It encodes CATSRDLGAGGTGELFF. The full variable domain, completed using reference TRBV15 and TRBJ2-2, is DAMVIQNPRYQVTQFGKPVTLSCSQTLNHNVMYWYQQKSSQAPKLLFHYYDKDFNNEADTPDNFQSRRPNTSFCFLDIRSPGLGDTAMYLCATSRDLGAGGTGELFFGEGSRLTVL.

This chain links TRBV7-9 with TRBJ1-3; TRBD1 matches 8 bases. The CDR3 totals 16 residues. The germline CDR1 and CDR2 sequences are SEHNR and FQNEAQ (reference sequence). With V trimmed by 2 bases and J by 5 bases, 8 bases remained unmatched. The CDR3 reads CASSLPGQGMRNTIYF. The CDR3 region has the DNA TGTGCCAGCAGCTTACCCGGACAGGGTATGAGAAACACCATATATTTT.

Here the CDR3 DNA reads TGTGCCAGCAGGGCCACTAGTCCCGGGGAGCTGTTTTTT. Amino acids: CASRATSPGELFF. The rearrangement uses TRBV2 and TRBJ2-2; D possibly corresponds to TRBD2 (5 bases). The CDR3 length is 13 residues. V lost 6 bases to trimming and J lost 6 bases, with 11 bases between them. CDR1 is SNHLY, CDR2 FYNNEI, per germline.

The chain has TRBV7-2 and TRBJ2-7; maybe TRBD2 (6 bases). CDR1 and CDR2 (germline): SGHTA, FQGNSA. The V and J ends lost 1 base and 2 bases respectively, with 9 bases between them. The CDR3 is made up of 14 amino acids. CDR3 loop: CASSLETGAYEQYF. As DNA, the CDR3 is TGTGCCAGCAGCTTAGAAACGGGGGCCTACGAGCAGTACTTC.

The genes are TRBV4-3 and TRBJ1-1; TRBD1 agrees at 12 bases. With V trimmed by 1 base and J by 4 bases, 10 bases remained unmatched. The CDR3 runs to 18 residues. The germline CDR1 and CDR2 sequences are LGHNA and YSLEER. Written as DNA, the CDR3 is TGCGCCAGCAGCCAAGGAATGGGACAGGGGGCTGCTGCCACTGAAGCTTTCTTT. This sequence encodes CASSQGMGQGAAATEAFF.

This chain links TRBV6-2 or TRBV6-3 with TRBJ1-6; no clear D gene. Trimming cost V 0 bases and J 0 bases, with 9 bases left between them. There are 17 residues in the CDR3. Germline lookup yields CDR1 MNHEY and CDR2 SVGEGT. This CDR3 is CASSYSSGSSYNSPLHF. CDR3 nucleotide sequence: TGTGCCAGCAGTTACTCGTCGGGAAGCTCCTATAATTCACCCCTCCACTTT.

The rearrangement uses TRBV6-2 or TRBV6-3 and TRBJ1-2, with D possibly TRBD1 on 6 matching bases. CDR3 length: 14 amino acids. Trimming pared 5 bases from V and 11 bases from J, leaving 21 bases between. CDR1 is MNHEY, CDR2 SVGEGT, per germline. The CDR3: CASSTPGGLREYTF. The CDR3 DNA reads TGTGCCAGCAGTACTCCCGGGGGGCTCCGTGAGTACACCTTC.

The chain is built from TRBV9 and TRBJ1-4; D possibly corresponds to TRBD1 (6 bases). Deletions cut 3 bases from V and 8 bases from J, with 20 bases between. There are 16 residues in the CDR3. Per the germline V gene, CDR1 is SGDLS and CDR2 is YYNGEE. CDR3 amino acids: CASSADGGGAGEKLFF. The DNA for the CDR3 is TGTGCCAGCAGCGCTGACGGCGGGGGCGCGGGGGAAAAACTGTTTTTT.

This chain connects TRBV27 to TRBJ2-3; no reliable D call. V was cut by 0 bases and J by 12 bases, with 10 bases left in between. CDR3 length: 12 residues. CDR1 is MNHEY, CDR2 SMNVEV, per germline (reference sequence). This CDR3 reads CASSLSTRPQYF. The CDR3 DNA sequence: TGTGCCAGCAGTTTATCTACTCGTCCCCAGTATTTT.

The rearrangement joins TRBV6-6 to TRBJ1-5; 7 bases are shared with TRBD1. CDR3 length: 14 residues. Germline trimming cut 8 bases from V and 7 bases from J; bases unmatched to any gene: 11. Germline assignment: CDR1 MNHNY and CDR2 SVGAGI (reference sequence). CDR3 sequence reads: CASAQETGSQPQHF. CDR3 coding DNA: TGTGCCAGCGCCCAGGAGACAGGGAGCCAGCCCCAGCATTTT.

The chain has TRBV19 and TRBJ1-5; weak D call: TRBD1 (5 bases). The CDR3 is 11 amino acids. Germline CDR1 is LNHDA and CDR2 is SQIVND (reference sequence). Trimming took 6 bases from V and 13 from J, leaving 13 bases between them. CDR3 in amino acids: CASSPGGGQHF. Written as DNA, the CDR3 is TGTGCCAGTAGCCCCGGGGGGGGGCAGCATTTT.

This clone came up once. The chain employs TRBV15 and TRBJ2-1, with 11 bases identical to TRBD2. The CDR3 is made up of 17 amino acids. The ends lost 0 bases at V and 7 bases at J; junction bases unmatched: 8. In germline, CDR1 is LNHNV, CDR2 YYDKDF (reference sequence). The CDR3, as DNA: TGTGCCACCAGCAGAGAATTGACTAGCGGGAACTCGAATGAGCAGTTCTTC. Protein sequence: CATSRELTSGNSNEQFF.

The V call is TRBV28, the J call TRBJ2-4; possibly TRBD2 for D (6 bases). This CDR3 is built from 14 residues. Trimming removed 5 bases from V and 8 bases from J, with 16 bases in between. The germline V gene has CDR1 MDHEN and CDR2 SYDVKM. The CDR3 sequence: CASSPGTANHIQYF. CDR3 coding DNA: TGTGCCAGCAGTCCCGGGACTGCCAACCACATTCAGTACTTC.

This clone was observed a single time. The chain recombines TRBV27 with TRBJ2-7; 8 nucleotides match TRBD2. CDR3 length equals 14 residues. Trimming removed 2 bases from V and 2 bases from J; junction bases left unmatched: 2. Germline V CDR1 and CDR2: MNHEY, SMNVEV (reference sequence). For the CDR3, the DNA is TGTGCCAGCAGTTTAGGCGGGGGGCCCTACGAGCAGTACTTC. Amino acids: CASSLGGGPYEQYF.

The chain combines TRBV12-3 or TRBV12-4 with TRBJ2-2, with no clear D. V lost 6 bases to trimming and J lost 8 bases, with 13 bases between them. This CDR3 region has 13 residues. CDR3 in amino acids: CASRPNPEGELFF. The CDR3 region has the DNA TGTGCCAGCAGGCCAAATCCAGAAGGGGAGCTGTTTTTT.

In the case of this clone: Other DNA sequences of this sample code for an identical CDR3. The chain carries TRBV12-3 or TRBV12-4 and TRBJ1-1, with TRBD1 as a possible D gene (6 bases). This CDR3 region has 13 residues. V was cut by 5 bases and J by 1 base, with 8 bases left in between. The CDR3 loop is CASSLQGNTEAFF. The CDR3 DNA reads TGTGCCAGCAGTCTACAGGGGAACACTGAAGCTTTCTTT.

The genes are TRBV5-3 and TRBJ1-1; tentatively, D is TRBD1 (5 bases). TRBV5-3 is an open reading frame whose function is uncertain. The germline V and J ends were trimmed by 2 bases and 0 bases, with 14 bases remaining between them. The CDR3 runs to 16 residues. In nucleotides, the CDR3 is TGTGCCAGAAGCTTTGAACGGTGGGGCATGAACACTGAAGCTTTCTTT. Translating gives CARSFERWGMNTEAFF.

The chain joins TRBV29-1 to TRBJ1-2, with TRBD1 identical over 9 bases. This CDR3 contains 11 residues. The junction had 2 bases not matched to a gene; V was cut back by 6 bases and J by 6 bases. Germline V gene lookup returns CDR1 SQVTM and CDR2 ANQGSEA. This CDR3 is CSVGQGDGYTF. The CDR3 bases are TGCAGCGTGGGACAGGGCGATGGCTACACCTTC.

The rearrangement uses TRBV5-4 and TRBJ1-5; no definite D call. The V end lost 0 bases, the J end lost 3 bases, and 4 bases lay between the germline ends. The germline gives CDR1 SGHNT, CDR2 YYREEE (reference sequence). This CDR3 is 13 amino acids long. CDR3 bases: TGTGCCAGCAGCTTGGCCTTCAATCAGCCCCAGCATTTT. Amino acids: CASSLAFNQPQHF.